The 19 T cell receptor beta chains in this list originate from one sample, sequenced in a study of control samples from healthy donors and cancer patients. Sequencing used immunoSEQ multiplex PCR; TCRdb keeps in-frame clones, though not all of them. The data show 70,000 or so clones, roughly 94% seen once. What was sequenced was blood. These receptor sequences come from a middle-aged woman in good health.

The rearrangement uses TRBV12-5 and TRBJ1-2, with 7 bases that match TRBD1. V shed 3 bases, J shed 8 bases, and the junction held 12 bases outside the gene matches. In germline, CDR1 is LGHNT, CDR2 FRNRAP. CDR3 length: 15 residues. CDR3 region: CASGLLPPPGGGYTF. The CDR3, as DNA: TGTGCTAGTGGTTTACTCCCTCCCCCAGGGGGAGGCTACACCTTC.

The chain couples TRBV5-8 to TRBJ1-2, with a possible D match to TRBD1 (6 bases). The ends were cut back, 4 bases at V and 6 bases at J, with 13 bases in the middle. The CDR3 length is 13 residues. CDR1 SGHTS and CDR2 YDEGEE come from the germline V gene. The CDR3 spells CASSTGQTNGYTF. The DNA for the CDR3 is TGTGCCAGCAGCACTGGACAGACTAATGGCTACACCTTC.

The chain is built from TRBV28 and TRBJ2-3, with no clear D. The germline gives CDR1 MDHEN, CDR2 SYDVKM. V was clipped by 4 bases and J by 6 bases, with 11 bases between them. The CDR3 totals 13 residues. The CDR3: CASSYDRGDTQYF. CDR3 nucleotide sequence: TGTGCCAGCAGTTACGACCGTGGCGATACGCAGTATTTT.

The chain carries TRBV27 and TRBJ2-1; no reliable D call. Germline V gene sequence: CDR1 MNHEY, CDR2 SMNVEV (reference sequence). Trimming pared 1 base from V and 0 bases from J, leaving 16 bases between. This CDR3 region has 18 residues. CDR3 sequence reads: CASSLWASYPSSYNEQFF. The CDR3 DNA sequence: TGTGCCAGCAGTTTATGGGCTAGTTATCCTAGCTCCTACAATGAGCAGTTCTTC.

The chain joins TRBV7-2 to TRBJ1-2, with D perhaps matching TRBD1 (5 bases). CDR1 and CDR2 from the germline V gene are SGHTA and FQGNSA. The CDR3 loop spans 15 amino acids. V was pared by 2 bases and J by 4 bases, with 14 bases between. The CDR3: CASSLMKQGGYGYTF. The CDR3, as DNA: TGTGCCAGCAGCTTAATGAAGCAGGGAGGCTATGGCTACACCTTC. Full variable domain (missing parts from reference TRBV7-2 and TRBJ1-2): GAGVSQSPSNKVTEKGKDVELRCDPISGHTALYWYRQSLGQGLEFLIYFQGNSAPDKSGLPSDRFSAERTGGSVSTLTIQRTQQEDSAVYLCASSLMKQGGYGYTFGSGTRLTVV.

Here the CDR3 reads CASSYRDSNQPQHF. CDR3 nucleotide sequence: TGTGCCAGTAGTTACCGGGACAGCAATCAGCCCCAGCATTTT. The V call is TRBV19, the J call TRBJ1-5; a possible D gene is TRBD1 (5 bases). V was pared by 5 bases and J by 1 base, with 9 bases between. Looked up from germline, CDR1 is LNHDA and CDR2 is SQIVND (reference sequence). There are 14 residues in the CDR3.

The rearrangement links TRBV6-1 to TRBJ1-5; maybe TRBD1 (5 bases). CDR1 is MNHNS and CDR2 is SASEGT in the germline V gene. The V end lost 3 bases, the J end lost 9 bases, and 12 bases lay between the germline ends. The CDR3 runs 13 residues. This CDR3 is CASSEETQGPQHF. The CDR3 nucleotides read TGTGCCAGCAGTGAGGAGACTCAGGGGCCCCAGCATTTT.

This sequence joins TRBV7-9 and TRBJ2-5; the D is unclear. V was trimmed by 5 bases and J by 1 base, leaving 14 bases between them. CDR1 and CDR2 from the germline V gene are SEHNR and FQNEAQ (reference sequence). This CDR3 comprises 15 residues. Written as DNA, the CDR3 is TGTGCCAGCAGCCCGTTGGGCGGAACCCAAGAGACCCAGTACTTC. This gives the protein CASSPLGGTQETQYF.

The chain recombines TRBV7-3 with TRBJ2-6; weak D call: TRBD2 (5 bases). The ends were cut back, 3 bases at V and 0 bases at J, with 12 bases in the middle. This CDR3 region has 17 residues. Germline loops: CDR1 SGHTA, CDR2 FQGTGA. The CDR3, as DNA: TGTGCCAGCAGCTTGAGACTAACGGGCTCTGGGGCCAACGTCCTGACTTTC. It encodes CASSLRLTGSGANVLTF.

V is TRBV30 and J is TRBJ2-3; D is ambiguous. Looked up from germline, CDR1 is GTSNPN and CDR2 is SVGIG (reference sequence). This CDR3 region has 12 residues. V lost 2 bases, J lost 5 bases, and 8 bases lay in between. For the CDR3, the DNA is TGTGCCTGGAGTCTTCAGGAAGATACGCAGTATTTT. This translates into CAWSLQEDTQYF.

The rearrangement uses TRBV9 and TRBJ1-1; maybe TRBD1 (5 bases). The CDR3 runs to 14 residues. Per the germline V gene, CDR1 is SGDLS and CDR2 is YYNGEE. The V gene lost 2 bases and the J gene lost 4 bases, with 12 bases spanning the gap. CDR3 DNA: TGTGCCAGCAGCGTGGCAGGGCTGAGCACTGAAGCTTTCTTT. This sequence encodes CASSVAGLSTEAFF. Full variable domain (rest looked up from reference TRBV9 and TRBJ1-1): DSGVTQTPKHLITATGQRVTLRCSPRSGDLSVYWYQQSLDQGLQFLIQYYNGEERAKGNILERFSAQQFPDLHSELNLSSLELGDSALYFCASSVAGLSTEAFFGQGTRLTVV.

The chain joins TRBV27 to TRBJ1-2, with 8 nucleotides matching TRBD1. V dropped 3 bases and J dropped 4; count of bases not matched to a gene: 4. The germline V gene encodes CDR1 MNHEY and CDR2 SMNVEV (reference sequence). The CDR3 has 14 amino acids. The DNA for the CDR3 is TGTGCCAGCAGTTTCTCTACAGGGGGCTATGGCTACACCTTC. Protein product: CASSFSTGGYGYTF.

V gene TRBV7-2 combines with J gene TRBJ1-2; 9 bases fit TRBD1. V shed 5 bases and J 5 bases; nucleotides not matched to a gene: 9. Germline values: CDR1 SGHTA, CDR2 FQGNSA. The CDR3 is made up of 15 amino acids. CDR3 sequence: CASSLGQGRGYGYTF. The CDR3 nucleotides are TGTGCCAGCAGCCTGGGACAGGGAAGAGGGTATGGCTACACCTTC.

This clone came up once. The chain combines TRBV7-3 with TRBJ2-2; TRBD2 agrees at 13 bases. CDR1 is SGHTA, CDR2 FQGTGA, per germline. The CDR3 is 17 residues long. V trimming: 5 bases; J trimming: 3 bases; junction bases outside the gene matches: 6. The CDR3 DNA follows: TGTGCCAGCAGCGCGGGACTAGCGGGGACGTACACCGGGGAGCTGTTTTTT. Its translation: CASSAGLAGTYTGELFF. Full variable domain (rest looked up from reference TRBV7-3 and TRBJ2-2): GAGVSQTPSNKVTEKGKYVELRCDPISGHTALYWYRQSLGQGPEFLIYFQGTGAADDSGLPNDRFFAVRPEGSVSTLKIQRTERGDSAVYLCASSAGLAGTYTGELFFGEGSRLTVL.

The chain uses TRBV4-3 and TRBJ2-5; 11 bases match TRBD2. The ends lost 4 bases at V and 2 bases at J; junction bases unmatched: 12. CDR1 and CDR2 from the germline V gene are LGHNA and YSLEER. The CDR3 covers 18 residues. CDR3 bases: TGCGCCAGCAGCCCGACCGCTAGCGGGGGGCCTATTCAAGAGACCCAGTACTTC. Protein: CASSPTASGGPIQETQYF.

Worth noting for this clone: Its ends do not fully match the called genes, so a read error is possible. The chain uses TRBV7-2 and TRBJ2-3; 13 nucleotides align to TRBD2. Germline V gene data show CDR1 as SGHTA and CDR2 as FQGNSA. The CDR3 is 17 residues long. CDR3 nucleotides: TGTGCCAGCGGCTTAGCGGTAACTAGCGGGAGGGTAGATACGCAGTATTTT. Translated: CASGLAVTSGRVDTQYF.

The V and J genes are TRBV27 and TRBJ1-6; D not resolved. In germline, CDR1 is MNHEY, CDR2 SMNVEV (reference sequence). V gave up 2 bases and J gave up 7 bases, with 15 bases separating them. This CDR3 contains 16 residues. In DNA form, the CDR3 reads TGTGCCAGCAGTTTAAGTGTCCGGCGGAAGAATTCACCCCTCCACTTT. Translation: CASSLSVRRKNSPLHF.

A single count supports this clone. The chain carries TRBV30 and TRBJ1-4; D not certain. The ends were cut back, 2 bases at V and 4 bases at J, with 8 bases in the middle. The germline V gene has CDR1 GTSNPN and CDR2 SVGIG (reference sequence). CDR3 length: 13 amino acids. The CDR3 sequence is CAWSPGFNEKLFF. CDR3 nucleotides: TGTGCCTGGAGTCCCGGGTTTAATGAAAAACTGTTTTTT.

Here the CDR3 reads CASSLAGLGREETQYF. DNA for the CDR3: TGTGCCAGCAGCTTAGCCGGACTAGGGCGGGAGGAGACCCAGTACTTC. The chain carries TRBV11-2 and TRBJ2-5; 7 nucleotides align to TRBD2. CDR1 SGHAT and CDR2 FQNNGV come from the germline V gene. The trim removed 1 base at V and 5 bases at J, leaving 10 bases unmatched. The CDR3 is 16 amino acids.